This T cell receptor (beta chain) was identified in a study of glioma-infiltrating T cells after dendritic cell vaccination. Sample time point: after dendritic cell vaccination, including at tumor progression/relapse. General study findings and limits: No direct clonality-survival link was found; a diverse polyclonal response may matter. The cohort had few patients with full blood and tumor sets.

The primer mix had 60 V beta and 13 J beta primers. Assay: immunoSEQ multiplex PCR; the TCRdb copy retains only in-frame clones and omits some. Altogether about 110,000 clones are present, nearly 90% being singletons, with the ten largest covering 2.5% to 3.5%. This clone was counted a single time. Its antigen is not identified. V lost 2 bases, J lost 4 bases, and 19 bases lay in between. Germline V gives CDR1 SEHNR, CDR2 FQNEAQ (reference sequence). CDR3 length: 17 amino acids. The chain has TRBV7-9 and TRBJ2-3; D might be TRBD2 (5 bases). The sequences come from blood, collected after dendritic cell vaccination. The receptor's source is a human donor with glioblastoma. As DNA, the CDR3 is TGTGCCAGCAGCTTATCCGGACTGCTCTTGAAACCAGATACGCAGTATTTT. This codes for CASSLSGLLLKPDTQYF.